A selection of T cell receptor beta chains follows, all from one sample in a study of T-cell reconstitution after alpha-beta-depleted transplantation in children. TCRdb reprocessed the PCR reads via MiXCR and lists one record per CDR3 protein. The sample yields over 150,000 distinct CDR3 sequences, roughly 7.1% seen once. The material sequenced was PBMCs, taken before TCRalphabeta/CD19-depleted stem cell transplant. These receptors were taken from a boy between 2 and 10 years old with acute lymphoblastic leukemia, due to receive a stem cell transplant. Both conserved end residues are part of each CDR3. Fields, in order: clone size, D gene, V gene, J gene, CDR3 protein, CDR3 DNA. A D gene is named only where the DNA matches it firmly. Not every row has a clone size; where given, it reads once, few, many or a size class.

many,.,TRBV5-5,TRBJ2-3,CASSPLGDTQYF,TGTGCCAGCAGCCCCCTAGGAGATACGCAGTATTTT
many,.,TRBV28,TRBJ2-6,CASSPTRIAGANVLTF,TGTGCCAGCAGCCCTACAAGGATAGCTGGGGCCAACGTCCTGACTTTC
.,TRBD1,TRBV6-1,TRBJ1-1,CASPAPGTELMNTEAFF,TGTGCCAGCCCAGCACCGGGGACAGAATTGATGAACACTGAAGCTTTCTTT
.,TRBD2,TRBV6-2/TRBV6-3,TRBJ2-1,CASSTPMGSGRGYNEQFF,TGTGCCAGCAGTACCCCAATGGGTAGCGGGAGGGGTTACAATGAGCAGTTCTTC
.,TRBD2,TRBV12-3/TRBV12-4,TRBJ2-1,CASSETSGRSHEQFF,TGTGCCAGCAGTGAGACTAGCGGGAGGTCCCATGAGCAGTTCTTC
.,TRBD2,TRBV20-1,TRBJ2-5,CSAQTSGTGREETQYF,TGCAGTGCCCAGACTAGCGGGACGGGACGAGAAGAGACCCAGTACTTC
many,TRBD2,TRBV4-2,TRBJ2-3,CASSQALGGVTDTQYF,TGTGCCAGCAGCCAAGCCCTTGGGGGGGTGACAGATACGCAGTATTTT
many,.,TRBV20-1,TRBJ2-4,CSARGELAKNIQYF,TGCAGTGCTAGAGGGGAGTTAGCCAAAAACATTCAGTACTTC
many,.,TRBV7-2,TRBJ2-3,CASSSFGDTQYF,TGTGCCAGCAGTTCTTTTGGGGATACGCAGTATTTT
few,TRBD1,TRBV27,TRBJ1-5,CASASSVTGGNQPQHF,TGTGCCAGCGCGTCCTCCGTTACAGGGGGGAATCAGCCCCAGCATTTT
many,TRBD2,TRBV9,TRBJ2-3,CASSGLAGGPTDTQYF,TGTGCCAGCAGCGGACTAGCGGGGGGGCCGACAGATACGCAGTATTTT
.,.,TRBV7-3,TRBJ2-7,CASSPPASYEQYF,TGTGCCAGCAGCCCCCCCGCGAGTTACGAGCAGTACTTC
many,TRBD2,TRBV28,TRBJ2-2,CASTPVGGGRYTGELFF,TGTGCCAGCACCCCCGTGGGAGGCGGGAGGTACACCGGGGAGCTGTTTTTT
many,.,TRBV7-8,TRBJ2-5,CASSQEYPRKETQYF,TGTGCCAGCAGCCAAGAGTACCCGCGGAAGGAGACCCAGTACTTC
many,.,TRBV7-2,TRBJ2-1,CASSLIGNEQFF,TGTGCCAGCAGCTTAATCGGCAATGAGCAGTTCTTC
.,.,TRBV4-2,TRBJ2-7,CASSQDWGEVYEQYF,TGTGCCAGCAGCCAAGATTGGGGGGAGGTATACGAGCAGTACTTC
few,.,TRBV19,TRBJ1-1,CATLVGAQAFF,TGTGCCACTCTGGTGGGGGCTCAAGCTTTCTTT
.,.,TRBV28,TRBJ2-1,CASSQRRSYNEQFF,TGTGCCAGCAGTCAGAGACGGTCCTACAATGAGCAGTTCTTC
few,.,TRBV3-1,TRBJ2-3,CASSQEGFGSDTQYF,TGTGCCAGCAGCCAAGAAGGTTTCGGGTCTGATACGCAGTATTTT
many,.,TRBV11-2,TRBJ2-7,CASSPSLSYEQYF,TGTGCCAGCAGCCCTAGCCTCTCCTACGAGCAGTACTTC
few,.,TRBV9,TRBJ2-7,CASSPRDGTYEQYF,TGTGCCAGCAGCCCCCGGGACGGGACCTACGAGCAGTACTTC
.,TRBD1,TRBV12-3/TRBV12-4,TRBJ2-4,CASIQKGARTKNIQYF,TGTGCCAGCATCCAAAAGGGGGCCAGAACCAAAAACATTCAGTACTTC